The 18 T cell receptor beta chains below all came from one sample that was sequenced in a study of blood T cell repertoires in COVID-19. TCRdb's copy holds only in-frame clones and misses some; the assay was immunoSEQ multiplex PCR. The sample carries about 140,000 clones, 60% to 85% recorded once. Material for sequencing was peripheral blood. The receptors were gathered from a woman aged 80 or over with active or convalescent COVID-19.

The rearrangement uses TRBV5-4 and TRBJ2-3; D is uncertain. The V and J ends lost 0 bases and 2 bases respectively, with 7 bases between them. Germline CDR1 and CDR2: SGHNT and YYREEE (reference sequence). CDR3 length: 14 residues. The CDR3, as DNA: TGTGCCAGCAGCTTGGAGACTTTCACAGATACGCAGTATTTT. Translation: CASSLETFTDTQYF.

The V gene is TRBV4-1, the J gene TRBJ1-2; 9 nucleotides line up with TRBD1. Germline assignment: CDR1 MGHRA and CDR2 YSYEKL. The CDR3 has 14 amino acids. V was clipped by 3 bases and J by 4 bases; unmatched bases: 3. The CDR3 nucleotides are TGCGCCAGCAGCCAGGGGACAGGGACCTATGGCTACACCTTC. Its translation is CASSQGTGTYGYTF.

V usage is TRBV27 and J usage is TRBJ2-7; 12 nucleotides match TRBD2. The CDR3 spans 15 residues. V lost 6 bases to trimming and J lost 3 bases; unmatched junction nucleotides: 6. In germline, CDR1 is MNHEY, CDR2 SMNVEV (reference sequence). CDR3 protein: CASRPGLAGFYEQYF. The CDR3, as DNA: TGTGCCAGCAGACCCGGACTAGCGGGGTTCTACGAGCAGTACTTC.

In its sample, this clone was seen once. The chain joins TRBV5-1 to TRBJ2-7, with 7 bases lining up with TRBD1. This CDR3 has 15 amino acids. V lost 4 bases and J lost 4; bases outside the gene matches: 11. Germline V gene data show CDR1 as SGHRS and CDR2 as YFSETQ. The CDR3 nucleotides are TGCGCCAGCAGCGCGGTCTCCGGGACAGCGTACGAGCAGTACTTC. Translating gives CASSAVSGTAYEQYF.

DNA of the CDR3: TGTGCCAGCAGCAGAAGTCTAACCCCTTCACCCCTCCACTTT. Its protein product is CASSRSLTPSPLHF. The genes are TRBV21-1 and TRBJ1-6. TRBV21-1 counts as a pseudogene. The CDR3 runs 14 residues.

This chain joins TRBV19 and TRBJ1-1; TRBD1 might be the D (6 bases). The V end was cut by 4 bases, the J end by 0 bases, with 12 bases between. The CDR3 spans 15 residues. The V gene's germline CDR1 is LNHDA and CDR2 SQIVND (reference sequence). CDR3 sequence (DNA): TGTGCCAGTAGTACGATGGGACACATGAACACTGAAGCTTTCTTT. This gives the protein CASSTMGHMNTEAFF.

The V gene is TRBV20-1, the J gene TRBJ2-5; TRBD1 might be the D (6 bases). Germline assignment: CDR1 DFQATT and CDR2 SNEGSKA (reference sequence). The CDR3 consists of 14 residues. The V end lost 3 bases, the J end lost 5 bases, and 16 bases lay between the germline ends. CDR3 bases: TGCAGTGCTAGTGTCCGGAACCAGGGGGAGACCCAGTACTTC. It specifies CSASVRNQGETQYF.

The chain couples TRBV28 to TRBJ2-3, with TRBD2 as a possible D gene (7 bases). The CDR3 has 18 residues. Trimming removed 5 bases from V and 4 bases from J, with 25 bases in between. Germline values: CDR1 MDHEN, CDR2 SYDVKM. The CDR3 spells CASSTLFLEGGAPDTQYF. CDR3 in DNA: TGTGCCAGCAGTACCCTTTTCTTGGAGGGGGGGGCCCCAGATACGCAGTATTTT.

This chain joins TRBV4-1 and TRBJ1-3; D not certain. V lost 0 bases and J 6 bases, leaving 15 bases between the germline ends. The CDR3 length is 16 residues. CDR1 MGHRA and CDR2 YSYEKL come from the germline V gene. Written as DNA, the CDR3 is TGCGCCAGCAGCCAAGACGGAGTTACGAGGGTAAACACCATATATTTT. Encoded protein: CASSQDGVTRVNTIYF.

This chain's CDR3 is CASSLPRLASPNEQFF. CDR3 DNA sequence: TGCGCCAGCAGCTTGCCCCGACTAGCGTCACCCAATGAGCAGTTCTTC. The V call is TRBV5-1, the J call TRBJ2-1, with 8 nucleotides matching TRBD2. Germline CDR1 and CDR2: SGHRS and YFSETQ. This CDR3 is 16 amino acids long. V trimming: 1 base; J trimming: 6 bases; junction bases outside the gene matches: 9.

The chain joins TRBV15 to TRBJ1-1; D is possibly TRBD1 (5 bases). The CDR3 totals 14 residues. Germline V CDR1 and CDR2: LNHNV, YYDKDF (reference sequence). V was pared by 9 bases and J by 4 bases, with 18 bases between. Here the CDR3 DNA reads TGTGCCACTTCACTGGGACGGGAGGGCACTGAAGCTTTCTTT. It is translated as CATSLGREGTEAFF.

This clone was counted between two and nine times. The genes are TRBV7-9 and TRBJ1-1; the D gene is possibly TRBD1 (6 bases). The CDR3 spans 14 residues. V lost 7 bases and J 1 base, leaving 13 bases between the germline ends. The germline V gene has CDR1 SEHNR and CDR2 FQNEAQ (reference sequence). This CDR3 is CASNKRTANTEAFF. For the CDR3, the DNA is TGTGCCAGCAACAAGCGGACAGCGAACACTGAAGCTTTCTTT.

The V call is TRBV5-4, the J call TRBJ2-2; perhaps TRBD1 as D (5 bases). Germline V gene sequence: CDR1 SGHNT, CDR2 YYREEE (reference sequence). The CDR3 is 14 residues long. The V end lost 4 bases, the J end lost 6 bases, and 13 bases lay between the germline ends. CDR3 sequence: CASSRMTEAGELFF. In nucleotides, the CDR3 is TGTGCCAGCAGCCGAATGACAGAAGCCGGGGAGCTGTTTTTT.

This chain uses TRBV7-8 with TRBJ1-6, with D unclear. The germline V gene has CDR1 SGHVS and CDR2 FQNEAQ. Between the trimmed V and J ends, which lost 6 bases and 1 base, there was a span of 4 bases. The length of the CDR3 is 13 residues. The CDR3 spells CASSLSYNSPLHF. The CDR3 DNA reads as TGTGCCAGCAGTCTATCCTATAATTCACCCCTCCACTTT.

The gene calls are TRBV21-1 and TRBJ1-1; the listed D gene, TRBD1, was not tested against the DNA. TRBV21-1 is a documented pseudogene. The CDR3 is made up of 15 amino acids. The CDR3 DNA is TGTGCCAGCAGCAAGGGAGAACAGGGGTTCGTTGAAGCTTTCTTT. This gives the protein CASSKGEQGFVEAFF.

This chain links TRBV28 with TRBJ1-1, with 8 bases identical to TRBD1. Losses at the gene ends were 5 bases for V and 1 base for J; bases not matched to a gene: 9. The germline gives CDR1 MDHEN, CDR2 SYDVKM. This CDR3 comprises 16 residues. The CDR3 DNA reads TGTGCCAGCAGTACGTTGACAGGGGATACGAACACTGAAGCTTTCTTT. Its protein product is CASSTLTGDTNTEAFF.

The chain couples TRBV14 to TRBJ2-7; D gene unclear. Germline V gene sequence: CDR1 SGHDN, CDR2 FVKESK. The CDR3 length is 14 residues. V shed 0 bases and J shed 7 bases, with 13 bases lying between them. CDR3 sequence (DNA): TGTGCCAGCAGCCAAGATTTGAGGTCTGGGGAGCAGTACTTC. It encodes CASSQDLRSGEQYF.

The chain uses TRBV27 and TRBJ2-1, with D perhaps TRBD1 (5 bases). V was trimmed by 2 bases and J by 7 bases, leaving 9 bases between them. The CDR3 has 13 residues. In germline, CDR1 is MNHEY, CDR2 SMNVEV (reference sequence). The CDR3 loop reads CASSLQGWNEQFF. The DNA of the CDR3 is TGTGCCAGCAGTTTACAGGGTTGGAATGAGCAGTTCTTC.